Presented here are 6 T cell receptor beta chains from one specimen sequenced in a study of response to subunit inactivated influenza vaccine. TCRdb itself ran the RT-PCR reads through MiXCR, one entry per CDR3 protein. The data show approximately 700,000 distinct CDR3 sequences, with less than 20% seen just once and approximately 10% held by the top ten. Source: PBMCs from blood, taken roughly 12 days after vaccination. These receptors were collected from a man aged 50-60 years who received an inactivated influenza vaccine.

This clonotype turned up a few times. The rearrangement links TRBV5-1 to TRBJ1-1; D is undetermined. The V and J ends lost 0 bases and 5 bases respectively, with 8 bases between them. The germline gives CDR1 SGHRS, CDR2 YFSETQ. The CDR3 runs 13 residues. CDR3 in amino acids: CASSLEQRTEAFF. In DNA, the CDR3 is TGCGCCAGCAGCTTGGAACAGCGGACTGAAGCTTTCTTT.

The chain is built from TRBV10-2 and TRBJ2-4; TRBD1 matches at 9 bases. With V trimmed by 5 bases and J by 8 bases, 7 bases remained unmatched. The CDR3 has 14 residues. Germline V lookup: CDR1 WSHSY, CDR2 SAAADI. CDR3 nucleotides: TGCGCCAGCAGTCCGGGACAGGGTTGGGACATTCAGTACTTC. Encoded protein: CASSPGQGWDIQYF.

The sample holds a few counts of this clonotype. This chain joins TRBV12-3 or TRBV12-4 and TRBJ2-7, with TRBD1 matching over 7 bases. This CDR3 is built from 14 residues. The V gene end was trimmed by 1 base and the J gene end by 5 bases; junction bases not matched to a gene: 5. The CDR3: CASSLGRGPDEQYF. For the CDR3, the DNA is TGTGCCAGCAGTTTAGGTAGGGGGCCAGACGAGCAGTACTTC.

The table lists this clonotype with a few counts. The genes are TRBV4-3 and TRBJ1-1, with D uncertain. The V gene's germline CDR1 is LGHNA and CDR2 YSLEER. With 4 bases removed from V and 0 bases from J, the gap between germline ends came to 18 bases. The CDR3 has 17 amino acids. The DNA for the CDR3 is TGCGCCAGCAGCCCCCGGGCAGGAGGCCTTATGAACACTGAAGCTTTCTTT. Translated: CASSPRAGGLMNTEAFF.

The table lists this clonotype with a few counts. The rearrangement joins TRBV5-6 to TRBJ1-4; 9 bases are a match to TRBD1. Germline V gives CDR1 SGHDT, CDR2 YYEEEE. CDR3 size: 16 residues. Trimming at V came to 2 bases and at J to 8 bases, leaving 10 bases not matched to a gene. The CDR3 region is CASSFGPGQGYEKLFF. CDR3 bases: TGTGCCAGCAGCTTTGGACCGGGACAGGGATACGAAAAACTGTTTTTT. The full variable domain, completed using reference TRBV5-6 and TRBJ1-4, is DAGVTQSPTHLIKTRGQQVTLRCSPKSGHDTVSWYQQALGQGPQFIFQYYEEEERQRGNFPDRFSGHQFPNYSSELNVNALLLGDSALYLCASSFGPGQGYEKLFFGSGTQLSVL.

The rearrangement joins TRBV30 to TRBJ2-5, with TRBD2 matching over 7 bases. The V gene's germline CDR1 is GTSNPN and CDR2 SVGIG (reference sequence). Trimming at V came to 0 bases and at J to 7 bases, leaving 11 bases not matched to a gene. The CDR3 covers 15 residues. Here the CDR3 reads CAWSVGRTGGGTQYF. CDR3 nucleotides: TGTGCCTGGAGTGTAGGGCGGACTGGGGGGGGGACCCAGTACTTC.